The rows below give T cell receptor beta chains drawn from one sample of a study of cytomegalovirus exposure and HLA in healthy donors. The data were produced by immunoSEQ multiplex PCR, yet TCRdb's version contains in-frame clones alone and is incomplete. In the table there are about 98,000 clones, about 83% of which are singletons. What was sequenced was PBMCs. All receptors come from a female donor in good health and CMV-seropositive. The CDR3 runs from the conserved cysteine through the conserved F or W. Each record gives: J gene, V gene, D gene, clone size, CDR3 protein, CDR3 DNA. A D gene is named only where the DNA matches it firmly. Size is omitted from some rows. Given values are once, few, many or a class for expanded clones.

>TRBJ1-6|TRBV5-1|.|.
CASSLAQASYSPLHF
TGCGCCAGCAGCTTGGCCCAGGCCTCCTACTCACCCCTCCACTTT
>TRBJ1-6|TRBV6-1|.|.
CASSESSYNSPLHF
TGTGCCAGCAGTGAGAGCTCCTATAATTCACCCCTCCACTTT
>TRBJ1-4|TRBV10-2|.|.
CASSDTGLVEKLFF
TGCGCCAGCAGTGACACAGGTCTTGTGGAAAAACTGTTTTTT
>TRBJ2-6|TRBV25-1|.|.
CASSESGPGANVLTF
TGTGCCAGCAGTGAATCAGGGCCTGGGGCCAACGTCCTGACTTTC
>TRBJ2-5|TRBV19|.|few
CASEQGETQYF
TGTGCCAGCGAACAGGGAGAGACCCAGTACTTC
>TRBJ1-1|TRBV2|.|few
CASSAEYALDTEAFF
TGTGCCAGCAGTGCGGAGTATGCCTTGGACACTGAAGCTTTCTTT
>TRBJ2-7|TRBV5-1|.|.
CASSLRLSGDEQYF
TGCGCCAGCAGCCTAAGGCTGTCCGGGGACGAGCAGTACTTC
>TRBJ1-6|TRBV2|.|.
CAGIPNREPYSPLHF
TGTGCCGGAATCCCCAACAGGGAGCCCTATTCACCCCTCCACTTT
>TRBJ1-2|TRBV6-1|TRBD1|.
CASSERQGNYGYTF
TGTGCCAGCAGTGAACGACAGGGTAACTATGGCTACACCTTC
>TRBJ1-1|TRBV5-6|.|once
CASSLGRVEAFF
TGTGCCAGCAGCTTGGGCAGGGTTGAAGCTTTCTTT
>TRBJ1-1|TRBV10-1|TRBD1|.
CASSQLTGDFSEAFF
TGCGCCAGCAGTCAATTGACAGGGGATTTTTCTGAAGCTTTCTTT
>TRBJ2-3|TRBV29-1|TRBD1|.
CSVEERQGPTDTQYF
TGCAGCGTTGAAGAGCGACAGGGCCCCACAGATACGCAGTATTTT
>TRBJ1-1|TRBV18|.|.
CAGRAANTEAFF
TGTGCCGGGAGGGCGGCCAACACTGAAGCTTTCTTT
>TRBJ2-5|TRBV10-3|TRBD2|.
CAASSGDQETQYF
TGTGCCGCATCAAGCGGGGACCAAGAGACCCAGTACTTC
>TRBJ2-3|TRBV27|TRBD2|few
CASSLGLAGPSDTQYF
TGTGCCAGCAGTTTGGGACTAGCGGGACCTTCGGATACGCAGTATTTT
>TRBJ2-2|TRBV4-2|.|.
CASSQDSFSRGGANTGGLFF
TGTGCCAGCAGCCAAGATTCCTTCTCTCGAGGGGGCGCGAACACCGGGGGGCTGTTTTTT
>TRBJ2-7|TRBV11-2|.|.
CASSEHRVNYEQYF
TGTGCCAGCAGCGAACACAGGGTCAACTACGAGCAGTACTTC
>TRBJ1-5|TRBV28|.|.
CASSSTGIDQPQHF
TGTGCCAGCAGTTCCACAGGGATCGATCAGCCCCAGCATTTT
>TRBJ1-5|TRBV4-1|.|few
CASSQAMTVNQPQHF
TGCGCCAGCAGCCAGGCTATGACAGTCAATCAGCCCCAGCATTTT
>TRBJ2-2|TRBV5-4|TRBD1|.
CASSLGDRGYTGELFF
TGTGCCAGCAGCTTGGGAGACAGGGGGTACACCGGGGAGCTGTTTTTT
>TRBJ1-2|TRBV29-1|TRBD1|.
CSVGDRGREYTF
TGCAGCGTTGGGGACAGGGGGCGAGAATACACCTTC
>TRBJ1-1|TRBV6-1|.|.
CASQGGGTEAFF
TGTGCCAGTCAAGGGGGGGGGACTGAAGCTTTCTTT
>TRBJ1-1|TRBV6-5|.|few
CASSPPGGAGVGFF
TGTGCCAGCAGTCCCCCGGGGGGCGCAGGGGTCGGTTTCTTT
>TRBJ2-3|TRBV18|TRBD2|.
CASSPPVAGDTQYF
TGTGCCAGCTCACCACCGGTAGCGGGGGATACGCAGTATTTT
>TRBJ2-7|TRBV15|TRBD2|.
CATSRAGVRYEQYF
TGTGCCACCAGCCGAGCGGGAGTTAGGTACGAGCAGTACTTC
>TRBJ2-1|TRBV5-6|TRBD2|.
CASSFEAGDKYNEQFF
TGTGCCAGCAGCTTCGAAGCGGGGGATAAATACAATGAGCAGTTCTTC
>TRBJ2-3|TRBV7-2|TRBD2|.
CASSPLRGASTDTQYF
TGTGCCAGCAGCCCACTGCGGGGGGCAAGCACAGATACGCAGTATTTT
>TRBJ2-2|TRBV30|TRBD2|few
CAWSTPGLDTGELFF
TGTGCCTGGAGCACACCGGGACTAGACACCGGGGAGCTGTTTTTT